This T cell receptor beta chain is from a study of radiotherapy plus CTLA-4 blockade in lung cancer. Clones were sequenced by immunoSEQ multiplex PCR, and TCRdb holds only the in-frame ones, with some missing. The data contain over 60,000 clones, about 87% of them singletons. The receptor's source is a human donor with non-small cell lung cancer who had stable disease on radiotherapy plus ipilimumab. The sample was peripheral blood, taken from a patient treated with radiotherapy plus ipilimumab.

DNA of the CDR3: TGTGCCAGTAGTCCTTACCTCCGGGACAGGGGTCCCGAGCAGTACTTC. Translation gives CASSPYLRDRGPEQYF. The genes are TRBV19 and TRBJ2-7, with 10 nucleotides matching TRBD1. The V gene end was trimmed by 5 bases and the J gene end by 6 bases; junction bases not matched to a gene: 13. This CDR3 comprises 16 residues. CDR1 and CDR2 from the germline V gene are LNHDA and SQIVND (reference sequence). Supplemented by reference TRBV19 and TRBJ2-7, the full variable domain reads DGGITQSPKYLFRKEGQNVTLSCEQNLNHDAMYWYRQDPGQGLRLIYYSQIVNDFQKGDIAEGYSVSREKKESFPLTVTSAQKNPTAFYLCASSPYLRDRGPEQYFGPGTRLTVT.